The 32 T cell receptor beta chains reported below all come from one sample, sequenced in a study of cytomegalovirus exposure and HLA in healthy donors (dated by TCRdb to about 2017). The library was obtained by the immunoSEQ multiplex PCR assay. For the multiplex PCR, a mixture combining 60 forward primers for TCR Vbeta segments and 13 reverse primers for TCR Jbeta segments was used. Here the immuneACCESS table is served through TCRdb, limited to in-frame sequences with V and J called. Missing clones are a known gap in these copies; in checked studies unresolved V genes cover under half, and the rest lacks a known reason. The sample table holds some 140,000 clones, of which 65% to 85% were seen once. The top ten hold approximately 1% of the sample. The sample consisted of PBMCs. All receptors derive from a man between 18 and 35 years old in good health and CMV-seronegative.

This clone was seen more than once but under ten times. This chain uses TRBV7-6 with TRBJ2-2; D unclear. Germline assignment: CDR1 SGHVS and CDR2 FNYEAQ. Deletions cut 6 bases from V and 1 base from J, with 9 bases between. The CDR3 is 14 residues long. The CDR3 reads CASRSTGNTGELFF. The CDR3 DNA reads TGTGCCAGCAGATCGACTGGGAACACCGGGGAGCTGTTTTTT.

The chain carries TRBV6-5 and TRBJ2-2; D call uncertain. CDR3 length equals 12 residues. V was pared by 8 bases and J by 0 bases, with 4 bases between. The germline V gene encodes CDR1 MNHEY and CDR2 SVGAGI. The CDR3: CASHTNTGELFF. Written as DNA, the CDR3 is TGTGCCAGCCACACGAACACCGGGGAGCTGTTTTTT.

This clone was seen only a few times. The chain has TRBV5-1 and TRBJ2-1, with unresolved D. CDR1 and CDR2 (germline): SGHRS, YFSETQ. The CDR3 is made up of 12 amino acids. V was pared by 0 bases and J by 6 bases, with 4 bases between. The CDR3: CASSLGSNEQFF. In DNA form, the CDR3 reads TGCGCCAGCAGCTTGGGGAGCAATGAGCAGTTCTTC.

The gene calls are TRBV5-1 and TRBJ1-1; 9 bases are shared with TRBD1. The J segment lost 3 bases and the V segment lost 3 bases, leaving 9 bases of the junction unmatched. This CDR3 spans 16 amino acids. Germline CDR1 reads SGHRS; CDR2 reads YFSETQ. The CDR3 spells CASSSLKGQGHTEAFF. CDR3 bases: TGCGCCAGCAGCTCGCTAAAGGGACAGGGCCACACTGAAGCTTTCTTT.

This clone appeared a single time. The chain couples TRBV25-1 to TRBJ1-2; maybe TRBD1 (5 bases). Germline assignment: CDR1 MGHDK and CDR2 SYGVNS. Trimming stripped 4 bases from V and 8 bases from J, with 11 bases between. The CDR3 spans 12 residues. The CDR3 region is CASSATTGGYTF. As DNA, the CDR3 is TGTGCCAGCAGTGCGACAACAGGAGGCTACACCTTC.

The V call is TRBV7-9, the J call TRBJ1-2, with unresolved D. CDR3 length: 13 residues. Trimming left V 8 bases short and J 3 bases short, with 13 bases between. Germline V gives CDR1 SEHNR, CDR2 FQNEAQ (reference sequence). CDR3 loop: CASCQWGDYGYTF. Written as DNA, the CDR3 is TGTGCCAGCTGCCAGTGGGGAGACTATGGCTACACCTTC.

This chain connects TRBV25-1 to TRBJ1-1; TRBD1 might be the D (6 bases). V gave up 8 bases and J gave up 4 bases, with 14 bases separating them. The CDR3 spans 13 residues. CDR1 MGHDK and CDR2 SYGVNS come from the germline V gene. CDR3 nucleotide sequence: TGTGCCAGCTTGGACAGAGGGGTCACTGAAGCTTTCTTT. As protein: CASLDRGVTEAFF.

CDR3 protein: CASRTGEGAEAFF. The CDR3 DNA is TGTGCCAGCAGGACAGGTGAAGGGGCTGAAGCTTTCTTT. This chain connects TRBV2 to TRBJ1-1, with D possibly being TRBD1 (6 bases). The V gene's germline CDR1 is SNHLY and CDR2 FYNNEI. Trimming left V 6 bases short and J 6 bases short, with 14 bases between. CDR3 size: 13 residues.

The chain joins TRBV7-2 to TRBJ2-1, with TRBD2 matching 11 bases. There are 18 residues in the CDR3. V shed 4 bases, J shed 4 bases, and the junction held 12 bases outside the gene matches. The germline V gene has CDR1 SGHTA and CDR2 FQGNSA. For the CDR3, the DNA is TGTGCCAGCAGCTCCCGCGGGGCTAGCGGGGGGCCTTACAATGAGCAGTTCTTC. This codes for CASSSRGASGGPYNEQFF.

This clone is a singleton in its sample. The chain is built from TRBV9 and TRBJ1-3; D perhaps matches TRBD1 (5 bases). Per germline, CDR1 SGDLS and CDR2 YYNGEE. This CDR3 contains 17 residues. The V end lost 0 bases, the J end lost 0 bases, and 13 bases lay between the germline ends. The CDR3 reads CASSVGGAPSSGNTIYF. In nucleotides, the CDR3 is TGTGCCAGCAGCGTAGGTGGGGCCCCGAGCTCTGGAAACACCATATATTTT.

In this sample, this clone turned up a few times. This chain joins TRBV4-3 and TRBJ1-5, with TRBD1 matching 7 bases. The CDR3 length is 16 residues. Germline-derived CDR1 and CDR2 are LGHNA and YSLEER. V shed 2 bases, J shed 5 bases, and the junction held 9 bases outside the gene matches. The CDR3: CASSQRWQGVDQPQHF. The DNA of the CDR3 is TGCGCCAGCAGCCAAAGGTGGCAGGGGGTAGATCAGCCCCAGCATTTT.

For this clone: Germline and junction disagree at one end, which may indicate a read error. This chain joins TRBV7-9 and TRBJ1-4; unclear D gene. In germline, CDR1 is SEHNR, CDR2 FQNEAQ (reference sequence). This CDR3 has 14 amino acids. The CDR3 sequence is CSSSQTNVGEKLFF. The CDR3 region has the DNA TGTTCCAGCAGCCAGACCAACGTCGGGGAAAAACTGTTTTTT.

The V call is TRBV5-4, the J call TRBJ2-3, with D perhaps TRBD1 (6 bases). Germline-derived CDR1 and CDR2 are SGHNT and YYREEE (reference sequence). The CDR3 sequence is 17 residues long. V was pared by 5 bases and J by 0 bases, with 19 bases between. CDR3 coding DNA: TGTGCCAGCAGACCGCCTGGACAGCCGCTGAGCACAGATACGCAGTATTTT. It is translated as CASRPPGQPLSTDTQYF.

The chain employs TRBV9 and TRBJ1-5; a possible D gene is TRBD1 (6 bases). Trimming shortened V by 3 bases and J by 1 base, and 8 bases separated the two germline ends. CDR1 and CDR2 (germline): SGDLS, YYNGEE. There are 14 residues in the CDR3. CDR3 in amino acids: CASSGGGSNQPQHF. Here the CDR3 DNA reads TGTGCCAGCAGCGGGGGGGGCAGCAATCAGCCCCAGCATTTT.

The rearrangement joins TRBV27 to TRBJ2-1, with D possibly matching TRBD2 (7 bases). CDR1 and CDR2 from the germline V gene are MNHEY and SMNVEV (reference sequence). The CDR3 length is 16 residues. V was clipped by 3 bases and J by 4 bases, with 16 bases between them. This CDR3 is CASSFIPGGHYNEQFF. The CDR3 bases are TGTGCCAGCAGTTTCATACCCGGGGGGCATTACAATGAGCAGTTCTTC.

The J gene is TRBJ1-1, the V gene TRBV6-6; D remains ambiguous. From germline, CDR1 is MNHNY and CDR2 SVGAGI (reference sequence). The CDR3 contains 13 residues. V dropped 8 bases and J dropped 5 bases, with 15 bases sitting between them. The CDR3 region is CASGPEGSTEAFF. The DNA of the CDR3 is TGTGCCAGCGGACCGGAGGGCTCTACTGAAGCTTTCTTT.

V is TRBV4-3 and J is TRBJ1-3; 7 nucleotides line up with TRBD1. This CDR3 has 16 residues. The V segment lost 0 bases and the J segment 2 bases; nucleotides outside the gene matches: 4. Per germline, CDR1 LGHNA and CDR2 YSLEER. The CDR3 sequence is CASSQETGSPGNTIYF. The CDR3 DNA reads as TGCGCCAGCAGCCAAGAGACAGGGTCCCCTGGAAACACCATATATTTT.

In DNA form, the CDR3 reads TGCGCCAGCAGCCAAGATCTAGGAGGACAGGGGGCCGAGTACGGGGAGCTGTTTTTT. The encoded protein is CASSQDLGGQGAEYGELFF. The V and J genes are TRBV4-3 and TRBJ2-2, with 11 bases aligning to TRBD1. V shed 0 bases and J 7 bases; nucleotides not matched to a gene: 13. The CDR3 contains 19 residues. The germline CDR1 and CDR2 sequences are LGHNA and YSLEER.

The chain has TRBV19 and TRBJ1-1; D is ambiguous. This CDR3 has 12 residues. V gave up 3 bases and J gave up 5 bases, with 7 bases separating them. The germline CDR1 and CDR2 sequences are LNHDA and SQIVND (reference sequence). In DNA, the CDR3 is TGTGCCAGTAGTATCCGCGTTACTGAAGCTTTCTTT. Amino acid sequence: CASSIRVTEAFF.

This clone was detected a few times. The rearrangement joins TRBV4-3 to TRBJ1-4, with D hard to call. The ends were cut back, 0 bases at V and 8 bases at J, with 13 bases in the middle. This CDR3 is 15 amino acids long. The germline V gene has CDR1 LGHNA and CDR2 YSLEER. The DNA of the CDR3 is TGCGCCAGCAGCCAAGATTCGGGGATTGGCGAAAAACTGTTTTTT. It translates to CASSQDSGIGEKLFF.

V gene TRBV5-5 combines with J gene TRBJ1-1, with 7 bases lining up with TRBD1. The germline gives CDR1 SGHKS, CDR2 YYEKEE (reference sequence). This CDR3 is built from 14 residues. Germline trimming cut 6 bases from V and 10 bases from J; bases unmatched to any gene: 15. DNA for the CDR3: TGTGCCAGCAACCCTGGAACAGGGGAATGTGGAGCTTTCTTT. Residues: CASNPGTGECGAFF.

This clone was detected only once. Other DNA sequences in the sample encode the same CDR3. CDR3 in amino acids: CASSLGQGYGYTF. In nucleotides, the CDR3 is TGTGCCAGCAGCTTAGGCCAGGGGTATGGCTACACCTTC. This chain joins TRBV7-2 and TRBJ1-2; a weak D match, TRBD1 (6 bases). V lost 1 base to trimming and J lost 5 bases, with 8 bases between them. This CDR3 has 13 residues. CDR1 and CDR2 from the germline V gene are SGHTA and FQGNSA.

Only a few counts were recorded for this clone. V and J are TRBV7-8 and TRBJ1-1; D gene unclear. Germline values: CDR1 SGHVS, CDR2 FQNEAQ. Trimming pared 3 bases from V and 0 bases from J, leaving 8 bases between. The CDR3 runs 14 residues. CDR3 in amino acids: CASSFGRLNTEAFF. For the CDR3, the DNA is TGTGCCAGCAGCTTCGGCAGGCTGAACACTGAAGCTTTCTTT.

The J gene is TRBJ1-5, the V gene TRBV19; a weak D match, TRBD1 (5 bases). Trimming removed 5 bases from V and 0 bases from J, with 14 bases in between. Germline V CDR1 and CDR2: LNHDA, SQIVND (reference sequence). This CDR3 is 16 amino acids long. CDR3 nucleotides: TGTGCCAGTAGTCAACGGACAACTCTTAGCAATCAGCCCCAGCATTTT. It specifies CASSQRTTLSNQPQHF. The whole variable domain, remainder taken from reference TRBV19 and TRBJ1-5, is DGGITQSPKYLFRKEGQNVTLSCEQNLNHDAMYWYRQDPGQGLRLIYYSQIVNDFQKGDIAEGYSVSREKKESFPLTVTSAQKNPTAFYLCASSQRTTLSNQPQHFGDGTRLSIL.

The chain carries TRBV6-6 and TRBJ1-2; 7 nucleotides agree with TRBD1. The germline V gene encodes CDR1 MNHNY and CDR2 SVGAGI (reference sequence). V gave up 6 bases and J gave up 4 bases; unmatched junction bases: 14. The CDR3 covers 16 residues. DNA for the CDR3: TGTGCCAGCAGCCGCCGAGGGGGCGAGAAGTTCTATGGCTACACCTTC. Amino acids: CASSRRGGEKFYGYTF.

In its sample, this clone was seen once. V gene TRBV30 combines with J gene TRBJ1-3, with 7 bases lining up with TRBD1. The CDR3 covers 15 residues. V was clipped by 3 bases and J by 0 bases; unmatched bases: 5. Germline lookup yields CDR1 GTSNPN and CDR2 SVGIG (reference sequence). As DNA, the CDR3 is TGTGCCTGGAGCCGGGACAGTTTCTCTGGAAACACCATATATTTT. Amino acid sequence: CAWSRDSFSGNTIYF.

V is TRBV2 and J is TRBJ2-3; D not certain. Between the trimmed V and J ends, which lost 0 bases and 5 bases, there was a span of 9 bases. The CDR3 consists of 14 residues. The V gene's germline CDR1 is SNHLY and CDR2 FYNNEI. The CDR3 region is CASSEAIRLDTQYF. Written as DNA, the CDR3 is TGTGCCAGCAGTGAAGCCATCCGGTTAGATACGCAGTATTTT.

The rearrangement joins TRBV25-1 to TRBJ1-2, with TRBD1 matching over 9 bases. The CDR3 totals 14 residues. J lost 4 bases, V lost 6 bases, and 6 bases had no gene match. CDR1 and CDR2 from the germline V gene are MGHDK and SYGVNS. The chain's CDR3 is CASRGTGTIYGYTF. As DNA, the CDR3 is TGTGCCAGCAGGGGGACAGGGACGATCTATGGCTACACCTTC.

The CDR3: CASRQGAAGNTIYF. CDR3 nucleotides: TGTGCCAGCCGGCAGGGGGCCGCTGGAAACACCATATATTTT. The chain has TRBV6-6 and TRBJ1-3; 8 bases map to TRBD1. The CDR3 has 14 residues. In germline, CDR1 is MNHNY, CDR2 SVGAGI (reference sequence). The junction had 5 bases not matched to a gene; V was cut back by 8 bases and J by 2 bases.

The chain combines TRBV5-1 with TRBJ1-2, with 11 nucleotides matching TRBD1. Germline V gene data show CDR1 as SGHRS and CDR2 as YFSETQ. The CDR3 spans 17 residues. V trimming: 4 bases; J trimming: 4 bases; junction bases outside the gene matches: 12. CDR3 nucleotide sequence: TGCGCCAGCAGCCCAGGACAGGGGGCGAGGACGTCCTATGGCTACACCTTC. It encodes CASSPGQGARTSYGYTF. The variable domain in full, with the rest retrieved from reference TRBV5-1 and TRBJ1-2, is KAGVTQTPRYLIKTRGQQVTLSCSPISGHRSVSWYQQTPGQGLQFLFEYFSETQRNKGNFPGRFSGRQFSNSRSEMNVSTLELGDSALYLCASSPGQGARTSYGYTFGSGTRLTVV.

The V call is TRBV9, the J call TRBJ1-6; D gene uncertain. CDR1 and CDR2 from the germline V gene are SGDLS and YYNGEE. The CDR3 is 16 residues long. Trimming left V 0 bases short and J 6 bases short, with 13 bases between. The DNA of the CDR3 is TGTGCCAGCAGCGTAGCAGCCCAGGCGATTAATTCACCCCTCCACTTT. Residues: CASSVAAQAINSPLHF. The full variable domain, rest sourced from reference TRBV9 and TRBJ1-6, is DSGVTQTPKHLITATGQRVTLRCSPRSGDLSVYWYQQSLDQGLQFLIQYYNGEERAKGNILERFSAQQFPDLHSELNLSSLELGDSALYFCASSVAAQAINSPLHFGNGTRLTVT.

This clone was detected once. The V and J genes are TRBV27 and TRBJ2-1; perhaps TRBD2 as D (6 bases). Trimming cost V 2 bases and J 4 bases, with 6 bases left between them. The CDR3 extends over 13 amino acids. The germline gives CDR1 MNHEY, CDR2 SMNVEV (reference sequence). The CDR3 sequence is CASSLGGYNEQFF. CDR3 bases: TGTGCCAGCAGTTTAGGAGGGTACAATGAGCAGTTCTTC.